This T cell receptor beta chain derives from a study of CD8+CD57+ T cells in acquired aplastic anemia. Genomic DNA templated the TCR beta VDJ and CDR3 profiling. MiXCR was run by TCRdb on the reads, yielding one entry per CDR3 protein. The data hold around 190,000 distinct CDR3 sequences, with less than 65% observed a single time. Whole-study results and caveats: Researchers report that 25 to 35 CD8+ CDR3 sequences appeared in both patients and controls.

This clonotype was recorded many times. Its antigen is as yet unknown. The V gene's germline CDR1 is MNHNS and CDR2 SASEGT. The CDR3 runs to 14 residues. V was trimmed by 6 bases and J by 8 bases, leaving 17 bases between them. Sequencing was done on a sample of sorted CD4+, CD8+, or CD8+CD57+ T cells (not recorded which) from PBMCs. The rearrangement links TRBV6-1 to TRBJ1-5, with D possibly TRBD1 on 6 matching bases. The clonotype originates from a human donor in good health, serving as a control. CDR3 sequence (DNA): TGTGCCAGCAGGGGGACAACCGATACCGAGCCCCAGCATTTT. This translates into CASRGTTDTEPQHF.